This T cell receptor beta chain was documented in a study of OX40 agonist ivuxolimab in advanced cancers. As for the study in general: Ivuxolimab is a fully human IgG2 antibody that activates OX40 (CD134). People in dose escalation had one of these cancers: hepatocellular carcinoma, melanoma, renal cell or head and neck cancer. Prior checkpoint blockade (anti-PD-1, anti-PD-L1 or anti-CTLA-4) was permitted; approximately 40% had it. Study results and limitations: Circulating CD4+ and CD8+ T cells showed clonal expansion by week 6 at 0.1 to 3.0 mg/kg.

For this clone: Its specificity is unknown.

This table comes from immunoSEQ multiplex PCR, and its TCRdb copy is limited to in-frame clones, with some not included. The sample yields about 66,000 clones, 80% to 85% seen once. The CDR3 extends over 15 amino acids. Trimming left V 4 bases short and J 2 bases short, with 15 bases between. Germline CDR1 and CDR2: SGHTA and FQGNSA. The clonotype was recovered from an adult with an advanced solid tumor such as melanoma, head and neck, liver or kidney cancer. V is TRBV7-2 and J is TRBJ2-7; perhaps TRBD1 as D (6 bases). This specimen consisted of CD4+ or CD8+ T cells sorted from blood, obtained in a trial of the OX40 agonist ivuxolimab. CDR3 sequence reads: CASSYAGDTPYEQYF. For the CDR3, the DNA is TGTGCCAGCAGCTACGCCGGGGACACCCCCTACGAGCAGTACTTC.